Below are 8 T cell receptor beta chains sequenced from a single sample in a study of blood T cell repertoires in COVID-19. Generated by immunoSEQ multiplex PCR, the TCRdb table keeps only in-frame clones and is missing some. The table includes about 500,000 clones, roughly 87% detected once. Sequenced sample: peripheral blood. All receptors derive from a young man with COVID-19, enrolled during active disease.

The chain is built from TRBV10-3 and TRBJ1-4, with D possibly matching TRBD1 (5 bases). Deletions cut 0 bases from V and 8 bases from J, with 10 bases between. Germline CDR1 is ENHRY and CDR2 is SYGVKD. The CDR3 sequence is 14 residues long. The CDR3 region has the DNA TGTGCCATCAGTGAGTCCACAGGTGGGGAAAAACTGTTTTTT. This gives the protein CAISESTGGEKLFF.

The J gene is TRBJ1-5, the V gene TRBV30, with D tentatively TRBD1 (5 bases). Germline-derived CDR1 and CDR2 are GTSNPN and SVGIG (reference sequence). CDR3 size: 12 residues. The V and J ends lost 4 bases and 9 bases respectively, with 13 bases between them. In nucleotides, the CDR3 is TGTGCCTGGAAGGGCACCGGGGGGCCCCAGCATTTT. This encodes CAWKGTGGPQHF. Combining the CDR3 with reference TRBV30 and TRBJ1-5 gives the whole variable domain SQTIHQWPATLVQPVGSPLSLECTVEGTSNPNLYWYRQAAGRGLQLLFYSVGIGQISSEVPQNLSASRPQDRQFILSSKKLLLSDSGFYLCAWKGTGGPQHFGDGTRLSIL.

Turning to this clone: Relative to the germline gene, one junction end is altered; a read error may explain this. The CDR3 is CSVEGSDNTDTQYF. The DNA for the CDR3 is TGCAGCGTCGAAGGGAGCGATAACACAGATACGCAGTATTTT. The chain uses TRBV29-1 and TRBJ2-3, with D possibly matching TRBD2 (5 bases). The CDR3 is 14 amino acids. CDR1 SQVTM and CDR2 ANQGSEA come from the germline V gene.

The rearrangement joins TRBV7-5 to TRBJ2-7; the table's D gene call, TRBD1, was not cross checked with the DNA. TRBV7-5 constitutes a pseudogene. The CDR3 extends over 18 amino acids. The CDR3 sequence is CVRSSHQSGTGSSYEQYF. DNA for the CDR3: TGTGTCAGAAGCTCCCACCAATCCGGGACAGGGAGTTCGTACGAGCAGTACTTC.

The count of this clone is one. V usage is TRBV7-2 and J usage is TRBJ2-1, with D possibly TRBD2 on 5 matching bases. The V end lost 5 bases, the J end lost 8 bases, and 13 bases lay between the germline ends. The germline CDR1 and CDR2 sequences are SGHTA and FQGNSA. This CDR3 has 13 residues. The CDR3 spells CASSLYEGDEQFF. DNA of the CDR3: TGTGCCAGCAGCCTGTATGAGGGAGATGAGCAGTTCTTC.

The chain recombines TRBV28 with TRBJ1-5; tentative D call: TRBD1 (5 bases). The CDR3 consists of 14 residues. The V gene lost 11 bases and the J gene lost 0 bases, with 14 bases spanning the gap. Germline-derived CDR1 and CDR2 are MDHEN and SYDVKM. The CDR3, as DNA: TGTGCCTCTCTCGGGGGGATTAGCAATCAGCCCCAGCATTTT. Protein: CASLGGISNQPQHF.

The chain couples TRBV19 to TRBJ1-1, with D unresolved. This CDR3 comprises 13 residues. Per the germline V gene, CDR1 is LNHDA and CDR2 is SQIVND (reference sequence). V lost 5 bases to trimming and J lost 1 base, with 8 bases between them. In nucleotides, the CDR3 is TGTGCCAGTAGTCTAGCAGAGAACACTGAAGCTTTCTTT. It specifies CASSLAENTEAFF.

J is TRBJ1-5 and V is TRBV5-8; D not certain. Germline lookup yields CDR1 SGHTS and CDR2 YDEGEE. V was trimmed by 2 bases and J by 3 bases, leaving 6 bases between them. There are 13 residues in the CDR3. CDR3 residues: CASSFQINQPQHF. For the CDR3, the DNA is TGTGCCAGCAGCTTCCAGATCAATCAGCCCCAGCATTTT.